A selection of T cell receptor beta chains follows, all from one sample in a study of cytomegalovirus exposure and HLA in healthy donors. The data were produced by immunoSEQ multiplex PCR, yet TCRdb's version contains in-frame clones alone and is incomplete. The sample lists 250,000 to 350,000 clones, approximately 90% occurring once. The sequenced sample was PBMCs. These receptors all stem from a man aged 40-55 years in good health and CMV-seropositive. CDR3s include the opening cysteine and the closing phenylalanine or tryptophan. The order of the fields is V gene, D gene, J gene, clone size, CDR3 protein, CDR3 DNA. The D gene is left open where the match is weak. Not all rows give a size; the values are once, few, many and, for expanded clones, a class.

v_gene: TRBV5-1
d_gene: TRBD1
j_gene: TRBJ1-4
abundance: few
CDR3aa: CASSNGQDNEKLFF
CDR3nt: TGCGCCAGCAGCAACGGACAGGACAATGAAAAACTGTTTTTT

v_gene: TRBV4-1
d_gene: TRBD1
j_gene: TRBJ1-2
abundance: -
CDR3aa: CASSQAETGGSYGYTF
CDR3nt: TGCGCCAGCAGCCAAGCTGAAACAGGGGGGAGCTATGGCTACACCTTC

v_gene: TRBV15
d_gene: TRBD1
j_gene: TRBJ1-2
abundance: -
CDR3aa: CATSRGRDRGLNYGYTF
CDR3nt: TGTGCCACCAGCAGAGGACGGGACAGGGGGCTTAACTATGGCTACACCTTC

v_gene: TRBV28
d_gene: TRBD1
j_gene: TRBJ1-3
abundance: -
CDR3aa: CASSSRDRSGNTIYF
CDR3nt: TGTGCCAGCAGTTCCCGGGACAGATCTGGAAACACCATATATTTT

v_gene: TRBV19
d_gene: TRBD2
j_gene: TRBJ2-2
abundance: -
CDR3aa: CASIRLAGAGELFF
CDR3nt: TGTGCCAGTATAAGACTAGCGGGAGCCGGGGAGCTGTTTTTT

v_gene: TRBV27
d_gene: -
j_gene: TRBJ1-5
abundance: -
CDR3aa: CASARYAIQPQHF
CDR3nt: TGTGCCAGCGCACGCTATGCTATTCAGCCCCAGCATTTT

v_gene: TRBV11-2
d_gene: TRBD2
j_gene: TRBJ2-7
abundance: -
CDR3aa: CASSVGLAETYEQYF
CDR3nt: TGTGCCAGCAGCGTCGGACTAGCGGAAACCTACGAGCAGTACTTC

v_gene: TRBV7-9
d_gene: TRBD1
j_gene: TRBJ2-7
abundance: -
CDR3aa: CSSSLPGTGSYEQYF
CDR3nt: TGTTCCAGCAGCTTACCCGGGACAGGGAGTTACGAGCAGTACTTC

v_gene: TRBV18
d_gene: TRBD1
j_gene: TRBJ1-4
abundance: -
CDR3aa: CASSLTRTGTGEKLFF
CDR3nt: TGTGCCAGCTCACTGACCCGGACAGGGACGGGTGAAAAACTGTTTTTT

v_gene: TRBV15
d_gene: TRBD1
j_gene: TRBJ2-1
abundance: once
CDR3aa: CATSRVGTGINNEQFF
CDR3nt: TGTGCCACCAGCAGGGTCGGGACAGGGATTAACAATGAGCAGTTCTTC

v_gene: TRBV7-6
d_gene: -
j_gene: TRBJ2-7
abundance: -
CDR3aa: CASSLGRDEQYF
CDR3nt: TGTGCCAGCAGCTTAGGACGGGACGAGCAGTACTTC

v_gene: TRBV9
d_gene: TRBD2
j_gene: TRBJ2-7
abundance: -
CDR3aa: CASSRGGYEQYF
CDR3nt: TGTGCCAGCAGCCGGGGGGGCTACGAGCAGTACTTC

v_gene: TRBV5-1
d_gene: -
j_gene: TRBJ2-1
abundance: once
CDR3aa: CASRFVGAINEQFF
CDR3nt: TGCGCCAGCAGGTTTGTTGGAGCGATCAATGAGCAGTTCTTC

v_gene: TRBV2
d_gene: -
j_gene: TRBJ2-3
abundance: -
CDR3aa: CASSEVEDTQYF
CDR3nt: TGTGCCAGCAGTGAAGTTGAGGATACGCAGTATTTT

v_gene: TRBV7-9
d_gene: TRBD1
j_gene: TRBJ2-7
abundance: -
CDR3aa: CASSLAGQGSYEQYF
CDR3nt: TGTGCCAGCAGCTTGGCGGGACAGGGCTCCTACGAGCAGTACTTC

v_gene: TRBV28
d_gene: -
j_gene: TRBJ1-5
abundance: -
CDR3aa: CASSLGVAGNQPQHF
CDR3nt: TGTGCCAGCAGTTTAGGGGTAGCGGGCAATCAGCCCCAGCATTTT

v_gene: TRBV15
d_gene: TRBD1
j_gene: TRBJ2-2
abundance: once
CDR3aa: CATSRVRGRRELFF
CDR3nt: TGTGCCACCAGCAGGGTTAGGGGGCGGAGGGAGCTGTTTTTT